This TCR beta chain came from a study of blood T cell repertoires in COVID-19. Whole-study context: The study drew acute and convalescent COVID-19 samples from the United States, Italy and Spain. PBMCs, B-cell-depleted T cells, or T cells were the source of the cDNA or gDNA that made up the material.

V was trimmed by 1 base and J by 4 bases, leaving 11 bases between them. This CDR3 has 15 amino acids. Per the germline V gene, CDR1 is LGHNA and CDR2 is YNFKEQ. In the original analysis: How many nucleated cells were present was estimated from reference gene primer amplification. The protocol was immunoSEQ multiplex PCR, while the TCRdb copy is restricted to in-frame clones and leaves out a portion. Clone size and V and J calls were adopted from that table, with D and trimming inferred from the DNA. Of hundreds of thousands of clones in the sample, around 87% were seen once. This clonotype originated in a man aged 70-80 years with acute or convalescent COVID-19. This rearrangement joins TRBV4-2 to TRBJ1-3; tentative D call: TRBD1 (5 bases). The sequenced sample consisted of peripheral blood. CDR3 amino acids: CASSQAGFAGNTIYF. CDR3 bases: TGTGCCAGCAGCCAAGCAGGGTTCGCAGGAAACACCATATATTTT.